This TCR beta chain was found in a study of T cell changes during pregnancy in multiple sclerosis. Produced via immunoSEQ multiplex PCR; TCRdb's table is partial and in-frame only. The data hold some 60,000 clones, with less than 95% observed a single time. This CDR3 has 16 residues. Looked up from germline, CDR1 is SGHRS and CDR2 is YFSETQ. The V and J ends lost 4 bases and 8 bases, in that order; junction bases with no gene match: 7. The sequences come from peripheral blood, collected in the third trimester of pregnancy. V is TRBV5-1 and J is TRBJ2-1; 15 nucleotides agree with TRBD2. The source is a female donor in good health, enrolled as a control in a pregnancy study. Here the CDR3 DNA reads TGCGCCAGCAGCCCCCGGACTAGCGGGAGGGCCGATGAGCAGTTCTTC. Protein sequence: CASSPRTSGRADEQFF.